These T cell receptor beta chains were read from a single sample in a study of control samples from healthy donors and cancer patients. The assay was immunoSEQ multiplex PCR, and TCRdb's table has in-frame clones only and misses some. The data show 35,000 to 55,000 clones, with about three quarters seen just once and about 15% held by the top ten. What was sequenced was formalin-fixed, paraffin-embedded tissue. The receptors derive from a male donor with melanoma. Both conserved end residues are part of each CDR3. Fields, in order: D gene, clone size, V gene, J gene, CDR3 protein, CDR3 DNA. The D gene is left open where the match is weak. Size values are once, few and many counts, or a class for expanded clones, and some rows have none.

d_gene: NA
abundance: NA
v_gene: TRBV27
j_gene: TRBJ1-1
CDR3aa: CASLQMGMNTEAFF
CDR3nt: TGTGCCAGCCTCCAGATGGGGATGAACACTGAAGCTTTCTTT

d_gene: TRBD2
abundance: NA
v_gene: TRBV7-2
j_gene: TRBJ2-7
CDR3aa: CASFGTSSYEQYF
CDR3nt: TGTGCCAGCTTCGGGACTAGCTCATACGAGCAGTACTTC

d_gene: NA
abundance: NA
v_gene: TRBV21-1
j_gene: TRBJ1-2
CDR3aa: CTTHPGTENYGYTF
CDR3nt: TGTACCACTCATCCCGGGACTGAGAACTATGGCTACACCTTC

d_gene: NA
abundance: many
v_gene: TRBV30
j_gene: TRBJ1-1
CDR3aa: CAWSVRLDPGTEAFF
CDR3nt: TGTGCCTGGAGTGTAAGGTTGGATCCGGGGACTGAAGCTTTCTTT

d_gene: TRBD1
abundance: few
v_gene: TRBV4-2
j_gene: TRBJ2-7
CDR3aa: CASSPGQGSYEQYF
CDR3nt: TGTGCCAGCAGCCCGGGACAGGGGTCTTACGAGCAGTACTTC

d_gene: NA
abundance: NA
v_gene: TRBV5-1
j_gene: TRBJ2-1
CDR3aa: CVSSSRPQGEQFF
CDR3nt: TGCGTCAGCAGCTCCCGACCCCAGGGTGAGCAGTTCTTC

d_gene: NA
abundance: NA
v_gene: TRBV7-9
j_gene: TRBJ1-5
CDR3aa: CASSSSDTNQPQHF
CDR3nt: TGTGCCAGCAGCTCCTCCGACACTAATCAGCCCCAGCATTTT

d_gene: NA
abundance: NA
v_gene: TRBV25-1
j_gene: TRBJ2-3
CDR3aa: CASSELGGTSTDTQYF
CDR3nt: TGTGCCAGCAGTGAATTGGGAGGAACTAGCACAGATACGCAGTATTTT

d_gene: NA
abundance: NA
v_gene: TRBV19
j_gene: TRBJ2-7
CDR3aa: CASSQIKGAEQYF
CDR3nt: TGTGCCAGTAGTCAAATAAAGGGTGCCGAGCAGTACTTC

d_gene: TRBD2
abundance: NA
v_gene: TRBV6-5
j_gene: TRBJ2-5
CDR3aa: CAIRTSGPQETQYF
CDR3nt: TGTGCCATTCGGACTAGCGGACCCCAAGAGACCCAGTACTTC

d_gene: TRBD2
abundance: few
v_gene: TRBV5-1
j_gene: TRBJ2-1
CDR3aa: CASSLGGTREGNEQFF
CDR3nt: TGCGCCAGCAGCTTGGGTGGGACACGGGAGGGCAATGAGCAGTTCTTC

d_gene: NA
abundance: NA
v_gene: TRBV3-1/TRBV3-2
j_gene: TRBJ1-2
CDR3aa: CASSHDEGGYTF
CDR3nt: TGTGCCAGCAGCCATGATGAAGGAGGCTACACCTTC

d_gene: NA
abundance: few
v_gene: TRBV6-5
j_gene: TRBJ2-7
CDR3aa: CASRLSRANYEQYF
CDR3nt: TGTGCCAGCCGCCTCAGCAGGGCCAACTACGAGCAGTACTTC

d_gene: NA
abundance: NA
v_gene: TRBV5-6
j_gene: TRBJ2-7
CDR3aa: CASSLFHEQYF
CDR3nt: TGTGCCAGCAGCTTGTTCCACGAGCAGTACTTC

d_gene: NA
abundance: NA
v_gene: TRBV6-1
j_gene: TRBJ2-1
CDR3aa: CASSGPGVGGAYNEQFF
CDR3nt: TGTGCCAGCAGTGGACCGGGAGTGGGTGGGGCTTACAATGAGCAGTTCTTC

d_gene: TRBD1
abundance: NA
v_gene: TRBV2
j_gene: TRBJ1-5
CDR3aa: CASKPGTGGNQPQHF
CDR3nt: TGTGCCAGCAAGCCCGGGACAGGTGGCAATCAGCCCCAGCATTTT

d_gene: TRBD2
abundance: NA
v_gene: TRBV2
j_gene: TRBJ2-5
CDR3aa: CASSGQLAFQETQYF
CDR3nt: TGTGCCAGCAGTGGCCAACTAGCGTTCCAAGAGACCCAGTACTTC

d_gene: TRBD2
abundance: few
v_gene: TRBV6-4
j_gene: TRBJ2-3
CDR3aa: CASSDYPGGTQYF
CDR3nt: TGTGCCAGCAGTGACTATCCGGGGGGTACGCAGTATTTT

d_gene: NA
abundance: many
v_gene: TRBV28
j_gene: TRBJ2-4
CDR3aa: CASSLSPSDGNIQYF
CDR3nt: TGTGCCAGCAGTTTATCCCCATCGGACGGAAACATTCAGTACTTC

d_gene: TRBD1
abundance: NA
v_gene: TRBV27
j_gene: TRBJ1-6
CDR3aa: CASSPGQGVNSPLHF
CDR3nt: TGTGCCAGCAGTCCCGGACAGGGGGTTAATTCACCCCTCCACTTT

d_gene: TRBD2
abundance: NA
v_gene: TRBV6-1
j_gene: TRBJ2-3
CDR3aa: CASSERGGLATDTQYF
CDR3nt: TGTGCCAGCAGTGAGCGGGGGGGACTAGCCACAGATACGCAGTATTTT

d_gene: NA
abundance: NA
v_gene: TRBV2
j_gene: TRBJ2-1
CDR3aa: CASSEPGSTYNEQFF
CDR3nt: TGTGCCAGCAGCGAACCCGGGAGCACCTACAATGAGCAGTTCTTC

d_gene: TRBD1
abundance: once
v_gene: TRBV6-1
j_gene: TRBJ2-7
CDR3aa: CASSETTGVTEQYF
CDR3nt: TGTGCCAGCAGTGAGACGACAGGGGTTACCGAGCAGTACTTC

d_gene: NA
abundance: few
v_gene: TRBV6-5
j_gene: TRBJ2-3
CDR3aa: CASKVGSSTDTQYF
CDR3nt: TGTGCCAGCAAAGTGGGTTCGAGCACAGATACGCAGTATTTT

d_gene: NA
abundance: many
v_gene: TRBV5-5
j_gene: TRBJ1-1
CDR3aa: CASSFGANTEAFF
CDR3nt: TGTGCCAGCAGCTTCGGCGCGAACACTGAAGCTTTCTTT

d_gene: TRBD2
abundance: NA
v_gene: TRBV29-1
j_gene: TRBJ2-2
CDR3aa: CSVGLLAGAGTGELFF
CDR3nt: TGCAGCGTTGGTCTACTAGCGGGAGCGGGCACCGGGGAGCTGTTTTTT

d_gene: TRBD2
abundance: NA
v_gene: TRBV20-1
j_gene: TRBJ2-7
CDR3aa: CSASSTLAGYSYEQYF
CDR3nt: TGCAGTGCTAGTTCTACCCTAGCGGGGTATTCCTACGAGCAGTACTTC

d_gene: NA
abundance: NA
v_gene: TRBV29-1
j_gene: TRBJ1-4
CDR3aa: CSVARTPGYNEKLFF
CDR3nt: TGCAGCGTTGCCCGGACCCCAGGCTATAATGAAAAACTGTTTTTT

d_gene: NA
abundance: few
v_gene: TRBV15
j_gene: TRBJ1-4
CDR3aa: CATRDLGGHEKLFF
CDR3nt: TGTGCCACCAGGGACTTAGGGGGGCACGAAAAACTGTTTTTT

d_gene: NA
abundance: once
v_gene: TRBV30
j_gene: TRBJ1-6
CDR3aa: CAWSVRGSLHF
CDR3nt: TGTGCCTGGAGTGTCAGGGGAAGCCTCCACTTT

d_gene: NA
abundance: NA
v_gene: TRBV19
j_gene: TRBJ2-5
CDR3aa: CASSTGALGGVVETQYF
CDR3nt: TGTGCCAGTAGTACTGGGGCCCTCGGGGGAGTGGTTGAGACCCAGTACTTC

d_gene: NA
abundance: NA
v_gene: TRBV9
j_gene: TRBJ1-2
CDR3aa: CASSLGLFYGYTF
CDR3nt: TGTGCCAGCAGCCTCGGACTGTTCTATGGCTACACCTTC

d_gene: TRBD1
abundance: many
v_gene: TRBV10-1
j_gene: TRBJ2-2
CDR3aa: CASSETRTGHTGELFF
CDR3nt: TGCGCCAGCAGCGAGACGAGGACAGGTCACACCGGGGAGCTGTTTTTT

d_gene: TRBD1
abundance: many
v_gene: TRBV6-6
j_gene: TRBJ1-5
CDR3aa: CASSRDRNQPQHF
CDR3nt: TGTGCCAGCAGCCGGGACAGAAATCAGCCCCAGCATTTT

d_gene: NA
abundance: once
v_gene: TRBV6-6
j_gene: TRBJ2-1
CDR3aa: CASSYSKGGYNEQFF
CDR3nt: TGTGCCAGCAGTTACTCGAAGGGCGGATACAATGAGCAGTTCTTC

d_gene: NA
abundance: NA
v_gene: TRBV15
j_gene: TRBJ1-3
CDR3aa: CATSRDLVGRGSGNTIYF
CDR3nt: TGTGCCACCAGCAGAGATTTGGTGGGCAGGGGCTCTGGAAACACCATATATTTT

d_gene: NA
abundance: NA
v_gene: TRBV28
j_gene: TRBJ2-7
CDR3aa: CASIRSPRSSYEQYF
CDR3nt: TGTGCCAGCATTCGCAGCCCGAGGAGCTCCTACGAGCAGTACTTC

d_gene: NA
abundance: NA
v_gene: TRBV3-1/TRBV3-2
j_gene: TRBJ1-2
CDR3aa: CASSQGMGRVYGYTF
CDR3nt: TGTGCCAGCAGCCAGGGGATGGGCAGGGTCTATGGCTACACCTTC

d_gene: TRBD1
abundance: NA
v_gene: TRBV5-6
j_gene: TRBJ2-1
CDR3aa: CASSSWDRPSGEQFF
CDR3nt: TGTGCCAGCAGCTCCTGGGACAGGCCCTCAGGTGAGCAGTTCTTC

d_gene: NA
abundance: once
v_gene: TRBV10-3
j_gene: TRBJ2-1
CDR3aa: CATHAAASYNEQFF
CDR3nt: TGTGCCACACACGCAGCCGCCTCCTACAATGAGCAGTTCTTC

d_gene: NA
abundance: few
v_gene: TRBV5-1
j_gene: TRBJ2-1
CDR3aa: CASSLVAGPYNEQFF
CDR3nt: TGCGCCAGCAGCTTGGTGGCGGGCCCTTACAATGAGCAGTTCTTC

d_gene: NA
abundance: few
v_gene: TRBV10-2
j_gene: TRBJ2-7
CDR3aa: CASSLGPGAPGYEQYF
CDR3nt: TGCGCCAGCAGCCTCGGCCCCGGGGCCCCGGGCTACGAGCAGTACTTC

d_gene: TRBD2
abundance: NA
v_gene: TRBV29-1
j_gene: TRBJ2-3
CDR3aa: CSVTLTSGRTDTQYF
CDR3nt: TGCAGCGTGACACTGACTAGCGGAAGGACAGATACGCAGTATTTT

d_gene: NA
abundance: few
v_gene: TRBV28
j_gene: TRBJ1-2
CDR3aa: CASRDLGYGYTF
CDR3nt: TGTGCCAGCAGGGATTTGGGCTATGGCTACACCTTC

d_gene: NA
abundance: NA
v_gene: TRBV28
j_gene: TRBJ2-5
CDR3aa: CASSLLGPLQETQYF
CDR3nt: TGTGCCAGCAGTTTATTGGGACCGCTACAAGAGACCCAGTACTTC

d_gene: NA
abundance: few
v_gene: TRBV2
j_gene: TRBJ1-1
CDR3aa: CASSEGFTEAFF
CDR3nt: TGTGCCAGCAGTGAAGGATTCACTGAAGCTTTCTTT

d_gene: NA
abundance: NA
v_gene: TRBV5-1
j_gene: TRBJ2-1
CDR3aa: CASSLGASEYNEQFF
CDR3nt: TGCGCCAGCAGCTTGGGGGCTAGCGAATACAATGAGCAGTTCTTC

d_gene: TRBD1
abundance: NA
v_gene: TRBV5-1
j_gene: TRBJ1-2
CDR3aa: CASSAADRVLSGYTF
CDR3nt: TGCGCCAGCAGCGCTGCAGACAGGGTTCTAAGTGGCTACACCTTC

d_gene: TRBD1
abundance: NA
v_gene: TRBV28
j_gene: TRBJ2-2
CDR3aa: CASSFESGGTGLFF
CDR3nt: TGTGCCAGCAGTTTCGAGAGTGGCGGGACAGGGCTGTTTTTT

d_gene: TRBD1
abundance: medium-sized
v_gene: TRBV28
j_gene: TRBJ2-7
CDR3aa: CASSSMGQGLYEQYF
CDR3nt: TGTGCCAGCAGTTCAATGGGACAGGGGTTGTACGAGCAGTACTTC

d_gene: TRBD2
abundance: medium-sized
v_gene: TRBV7-7
j_gene: TRBJ2-2
CDR3aa: CATRKGLAVGTGELFF
CDR3nt: TGTGCCACCCGAAAGGGACTAGCGGTGGGCACCGGGGAGCTGTTTTTT

d_gene: TRBD2
abundance: NA
v_gene: TRBV7-2
j_gene: TRBJ2-7
CDR3aa: CASSSGLASGEQYF
CDR3nt: TGTGCCAGCAGCTCTGGACTAGCGTCTGGCGAGCAGTACTTC

d_gene: TRBD1
abundance: NA
v_gene: TRBV2
j_gene: TRBJ2-6
CDR3aa: CASSRQGRRANVLTF
CDR3nt: TGTGCCAGCAGTCGACAGGGGCGGAGGGCCAACGTCCTGACTTTC

d_gene: NA
abundance: NA
v_gene: TRBV6-6
j_gene: TRBJ1-1
CDR3aa: CASSYREREAFF
CDR3nt: TGTGCCAGCAGTTACCGCGAGAGGGAAGCTTTCTTT

d_gene: NA
abundance: NA
v_gene: TRBV1
j_gene: TRBJ2-7
CDR3aa: CTSSQGLPKQYF
CDR3nt: TGCACCAGCAGCCAAGGTCTACCGAAGCAGTACTTC

d_gene: TRBD1
abundance: NA
v_gene: TRBV4-1
j_gene: TRBJ2-2
CDR3aa: CASRLTGTGAGELFF
CDR3nt: TGCGCCAGCAGACTTACCGGGACAGGGGCCGGGGAGCTGTTTTTT

d_gene: NA
abundance: NA
v_gene: TRBV6-5
j_gene: TRBJ1-1
CDR3aa: CATEPGFGEAFF
CDR3nt: TGTGCCACTGAACCGGGATTCGGTGAAGCTTTCTTT

d_gene: NA
abundance: NA
v_gene: TRBV19
j_gene: TRBJ1-5
CDR3aa: CASMREINQPQHF
CDR3nt: TGTGCCAGTATGAGAGAAATCAATCAGCCCCAGCATTTT